Shown below are 8 T cell receptor beta chains from a single sample sequenced in a study of OX40 agonist ivuxolimab in advanced cancers. TCRdb's table, derived via immunoSEQ multiplex PCR, lists solely in-frame clones and lacks some. This table holds nearly 80,000 clones, 84% found once. The material was CD4+ or CD8+ T cells sorted from blood, obtained in a trial of the OX40 agonist ivuxolimab. The receptors originated from an adult with an advanced solid tumor such as melanoma, head and neck, liver or kidney cancer.

The chain's CDR3 is CASSPRTEQYF. The CDR3 DNA reads TGTGCCAGCAGCCCCCGGACTGAGCAGTACTTC. The gene calls are TRBV2 and TRBJ2-7, with a weak D call TRBD2 (5 bases). Between the trimmed V and J ends, which lost 6 bases and 7 bases, there was a span of 10 bases. Germline CDR1 reads SNHLY; CDR2 reads FYNNEI. The CDR3 totals 11 residues.

This chain uses TRBV19 with TRBJ2-6; TRBD1 aligns across 7 bases. With V trimmed by 7 bases and J by 0 bases, 9 bases remained unmatched. CDR3 length: 17 amino acids. Germline values: CDR1 LNHDA, CDR2 SQIVND (reference sequence). The CDR3 DNA reads as TGTGCCAGTACCTTGGGACAGAAGTACTCTGGGGCCAACGTCCTGACTTTC. Its translation is CASTLGQKYSGANVLTF. Looking up the rest from reference TRBV19 and TRBJ2-6 gives the full variable domain: DGGITQSPKYLFRKEGQNVTLSCEQNLNHDAMYWYRQDPGQGLRLIYYSQIVNDFQKGDIAEGYSVSREKKESFPLTVTSAQKNPTAFYLCASTLGQKYSGANVLTFGAGSRLTVL.

The rearrangement uses TRBV13 and TRBJ2-3, with D perhaps TRBD1 (5 bases). The germline V gene has CDR1 PRHDT and CDR2 FYEKMQ (reference sequence). The CDR3 totals 14 residues. Deletions cut 5 bases from V and 5 bases from J, with 14 bases between. The CDR3, as DNA: TGTGCCAGCAGCCCCCGACAGCTTCTAGATACGCAGTATTTT. Translated, it gives CASSPRQLLDTQYF.

This rearrangement joins TRBV2 to TRBJ2-2; 10 bases match TRBD1. Germline CDR1 reads SNHLY; CDR2 reads FYNNEI. Germline trimming cut 1 base from V and 3 bases from J; bases unmatched to any gene: 2. The CDR3 runs to 16 residues. In nucleotides, the CDR3 is TGTGCCAGCAGTGAAGGGGGGACAGGGGACACCGGGGAGCTGTTTTTT. Residues: CASSEGGTGDTGELFF.

The chain has TRBV6-1 and TRBJ2-1, with TRBD2 matching 8 bases. J gave up 5 bases and V 8 bases, and 8 bases lay outside the gene matches. CDR1 and CDR2 from the germline V gene are MNHNS and SASEGT. CDR3 length: 14 residues. In DNA form, the CDR3 reads TGTGCCAGCTTGGGACTAGTCAAAAACAATGAGCAGTTCTTC. Encoded protein: CASLGLVKNNEQFF.

The CDR3 nucleotides are TGTGCCAGCAGTAGGACCCGAGGGGGGAATTCACCCCTCCACTTT. It yields the protein CASSRTRGGNSPLHF. The V gene is TRBV28, the J gene TRBJ1-6; D is perhaps TRBD1 (6 bases). The CDR3 has 15 amino acids. The V gene's germline CDR1 is MDHEN and CDR2 SYDVKM. Trimming stripped 5 bases from V and 7 bases from J, with 15 bases between.

V and J are TRBV5-6 and TRBJ1-4; D ambiguous. The CDR3 has 15 residues. Trimming left V 0 bases short and J 7 bases short, with 13 bases between. CDR1 and CDR2 (germline): SGHDT, YYEEEE. This chain's CDR3 is CASSLGAALGEKLFF. CDR3 nucleotides: TGTGCCAGCAGCTTGGGGGCGGCGTTAGGTGAAAAACTGTTTTTT.

Here the CDR3 reads CASSLGGNTDTQYF. DNA for the CDR3: TGTGCCAGCAGCTTAGGGGGGAACACAGATACGCAGTATTTT. The chain has TRBV7-2 and TRBJ2-3; D may correspond to TRBD1 or TRBD2 (5 bases each). The V and J ends lost 1 base and 2 bases respectively, with 7 bases between them. CDR1 and CDR2 (germline): SGHTA, FQGNSA. The CDR3 is 14 residues long. The variable domain in full, with the rest retrieved from reference TRBV7-2 and TRBJ2-3, is GAGVSQSPSNKVTEKGKDVELRCDPISGHTALYWYRQSLGQGLEFLIYFQGNSAPDKSGLPSDRFSAERTGGSVSTLTIQRTQQEDSAVYLCASSLGGNTDTQYFGPGTRLTVL.